These T cell receptor beta chains were read from a single sample in a study of blood T cell repertoires in COVID-19. Libraries were prepared by immunoSEQ multiplex PCR; TCRdb keeps only in-frame clonotypes and omits some of them. The table records under 200,000 clones, over 65% of them present only once. The sequenced sample was peripheral blood. The receptors stem from a woman of 80 years or more with acute or convalescent COVID-19. Both conserved end residues are part of each CDR3. The D gene is left open where the match is weak. Clone size appears in some rows only: once, few, many, or a class for an expanded clone.

v_call	j_call	d_call	clone_size	cdr3_nt	cdr3_aa
TRBV12-5	TRBJ2-2	TRBD2	-	TGTGCTAGTGGCCAGACTAGCGGGATAGCCGGGGAGCTGTTTTTT	CASGQTSGIAGELFF
TRBV7-2	TRBJ2-7	TRBD2	-	TGTGCCAGCAGCCCACTAGCGGGAGAAGGCAGGCAGTACTTC	CASSPLAGEGRQYF
TRBV3-1/TRBV3-2	TRBJ2-1	TRBD2	-	TGTGCCAGCAGCTTATCTAGCGGGAGACCCTACAATGAGCAGTTCTTC	CASSLSSGRPYNEQFF
TRBV6-5	TRBJ2-1	TRBD1	-	TGTGCCAGCAGTAGGGACAGGGGGCCCTACAATGAGCAGTTCTTC	CASSRDRGPYNEQFF
TRBV2	TRBJ1-2	-	-	TGTGCCAGCAGTGTTGATGCGGGGATCTATGGCTACACCTTC	CASSVDAGIYGYTF
TRBV29-1	TRBJ2-3	-	-	TGCAGCGTTTTAAATCGCCGTACTGGCACAGATACGCAGTATTTT	CSVLNRRTGTDTQYF
TRBV6-5	TRBJ1-5	TRBD1	-	TGTGCCAGCAGGGCAGGCCAGGGGGTAGATCAGCCCCAGCATTTT	CASRAGQGVDQPQHF
TRBV7-9	TRBJ2-1	TRBD2	few	TGTGCCAGCAGCTACCTAGCGGGAGCGGACTACAATGAGCAGTTCTTC	CASSYLAGADYNEQFF
TRBV28	TRBJ1-2	-	-	TGTGCCAGCAGTTTAGGCACCTCAGCTAACTATGGCTACACCTTC	CASSLGTSANYGYTF
TRBV7-6	TRBJ2-7	TRBD2	few	TGTGCCAGCAGCTTAGCGGCGGGAGGGCCCTACGAGCAGTACTTC	CASSLAAGGPYEQYF
TRBV2	TRBJ2-2	TRBD2	-	TGTGCCAGCAGTGGGACTAGCGGGAGGACCGGGGAGCTGTTTTTT	CASSGTSGRTGELFF
TRBV5-1	TRBJ1-4	-	-	TGCGCCAGCAGCTTGGTAGGGCGGGGTACTGAAAAACTGTTTTTT	CASSLVGRGTEKLFF
TRBV19	TRBJ1-2	TRBD1	-	TGTGCCAGTACCCGGGGACAGGGGAATGGCTACACCTTC	CASTRGQGNGYTF
TRBV27	TRBJ1-5	TRBD1	-	TGTGCCAGCATCCGGACAGGAGATAGCAATCAGCCCCAGCATTTT	CASIRTGDSNQPQHF
TRBV7-2	TRBJ2-3	-	-	TGTGCCAGCAGCTTAGCGCTAGCAGGGGGGTCAGATACGCAGTATTTT	CASSLALAGGSDTQYF
TRBV21-1	TRBJ1-2	-	-	TGTGCCAGCAGCAAAATCAGGGTCTTCACTTCCTATGGCTACACCTTC	CASSKIRVFTSYGYTF
TRBV5-4	TRBJ2-7	TRBD2	-	TGTGCCAGCAGCCGTACTAGCGGTAGCTCCTACGAGCAGTACTTC	CASSRTSGSSYEQYF
TRBV19	TRBJ2-6	TRBD1	-	TGTGCCAGAATAGACAGGGACAGCAGCTCTGGGGCCAACGTCCTGACTTTC	CARIDRDSSSGANVLTF
TRBV7-8	TRBJ2-7	-	-	TGTGCCAGCAGCTTAGGCTTAATACAGGTCTCCTACGAGCAGTACTTC	CASSLGLIQVSYEQYF
TRBV5-1	TRBJ2-7	TRBD2	-	TGCGCCAGCAGCTTGGCCGTCTCGACTAGCGGATACGAGCAGTACTTC	CASSLAVSTSGYEQYF
TRBV25-1	TRBJ1-4	-	-	TGTGCCAGCAGTGGGGAGGTTGAAAAACTGTTTTTT	CASSGEVEKLFF
TRBV5-1	TRBJ2-7	-	-	TGCGCCAGCAGCGACCTGAGCGGCTCCTACGAGCAGTACTTC	CASSDLSGSYEQYF
TRBV2	TRBJ2-5	-	-	TGTGCCAGCAGTGTCCAACCACCGGGACAAGAGACCCAGTACTTC	CASSVQPPGQETQYF
TRBV7-2	TRBJ2-1	-	-	TGTGCCAGCAGCTCGCAGGGGCTGATGCTGTTCTTC	CASSSQGLMLFF
TRBV24-1	TRBJ2-1	TRBD2	few	TGTGCCACCAGTGTGTTAGGACTAGCGGGAACCGAGCAGTTCTTC	CATSVLGLAGTEQFF
TRBV10-3	TRBJ1-5	-	few	TGTGCCATCAGTGAGTCGGGCCAGCCCCAGCATTTT	CAISESGQPQHF
TRBV23-1	TRBJ1-1	-	-	TGCGCCAGCAGTCAAAACCGGGATGAAGCTTTCTTT	CASSQNRDEAFF
TRBV10-3	TRBJ2-3	TRBD2	-	TGTGCCATCAGTGAGTCGCAGATCGTAGCGGGACTCACAGATACGCAGTATTTT	CAISESQIVAGLTDTQYF
TRBV19	TRBJ1-2	TRBD1	few	TGTGCCAGTAGTCTACGCAGGGCGGACAGGGGGCTATCCTATGGCTACACCTTC	CASSLRRADRGLSYGYTF
TRBV19	TRBJ2-2	-	-	TGTGCCAGTAGTCCTCATCAGGGTGGCACCGGGGAGCTGTTTTTT	CASSPHQGGTGELFF
TRBV7-3	TRBJ2-1	TRBD1	-	TGTGCCAGCAGCTCCGGGACAGGACGCAATGAGCAGTTCTTC	CASSSGTGRNEQFF
TRBV4-2	TRBJ2-7	TRBD2	-	TGTGCCAGCAGCCAAGCGATGGTCAGCGGGACGGACTCCGAGCAGTACTTC	CASSQAMVSGTDSEQYF
TRBV3-1/TRBV3-2	TRBJ2-7	-	-	TGTGCCAGCAGTCAATCTGTAGAGCAGTACTTC	CASSQSVEQYF
TRBV19	TRBJ1-2	-	-	TGTGCCAGTAGTATCGGCGCGGGCTCATCGTCTAACTATGGCTACACCTTC	CASSIGAGSSSNYGYTF
TRBV29-1	TRBJ2-1	TRBD2	-	TGCAGCGTTGAACCGGGACTAGCGTACGGAGGCAATGAGCAGTTCTTC	CSVEPGLAYGGNEQFF
TRBV9	TRBJ2-1	TRBD2	few	TGTGCCAGCAGCGTGACTAGCGGGGGAAGCTCCTACAATGAGCAGTTCTTC	CASSVTSGGSSYNEQFF
TRBV9	TRBJ2-7	TRBD2	-	TGTGCCAGCAGCGTAGGGAGCGGGAAAGCCGAGCAGTACTTC	CASSVGSGKAEQYF
TRBV19	TRBJ2-7	-	-	TGTGCCAGTAGTACGGGGACTGGCTCCTACGAGCAGTACTTC	CASSTGTGSYEQYF
TRBV9	TRBJ2-3	-	-	TGTGCCAGCAGCGCCAGGACTGGCACAGATACGCAGTATTTT	CASSARTGTDTQYF
TRBV11-2	TRBJ1-4	-	-	TGTGCCAGCAGACGGGAAACCGAGCCGGCAGAAAAACTGTTTTTT	CASRRETEPAEKLFF
TRBV3-1/TRBV3-2	TRBJ2-7	-	-	TGTGCCAGCAGCCTCCTAGGAGCCGAGCAGTACTTC	CASSLLGAEQYF
TRBV28	TRBJ2-6	-	-	TGTGCCAGCACAACTGCTGGGGCCAACGTCCTGACTTTC	CASTTAGANVLTF
TRBV2	TRBJ1-1	-	once	TGTGCCAGCAGAATACAGACGAACACTGAAGCTTTCTTT	CASRIQTNTEAFF
TRBV19	TRBJ2-3	TRBD1	-	TGTGCCAGTAGTGACAGGGGGAGCACAGATACGCAGTATTTT	CASSDRGSTDTQYF
TRBV18	TRBJ2-1	-	-	TGTGCCAGCTCACTTCCGGGACTCCCCGTCTATGAGCAGTTCTTC	CASSLPGLPVYEQFF